The 2 T cell receptor beta chains below were found in one sample sequenced in a study of human T cells and chemical hapten exposure. Time point indicated: patch test 1, 2 weeks after DPC sensitization. Treatment defined: therapeutic diphenylcyclopropenone sensitization with weekly scalp DPC. MiXCR was run by TCRdb on the RACE reads, yielding one entry per CDR3 protein. The sample has 180,000 or so distinct CDR3 sequences, 14% seen once. The sequencing here drew on whole blood, taken in connection with sensitization to the hapten diphenylcyclopropenone (DPC). The receptors shown here come from a woman between 25 and 40 years old with alopecia areata. Some clones in this sample may be carry-over from other donors' samples.

This clonotype was seen only a few times. The J gene is TRBJ1-5, the V gene TRBV11-2, with 8 bases identical to TRBD1. Germline CDR1 SGHAT, CDR2 FQNNGV. The CDR3 extends over 15 amino acids. V gave up 5 bases and J gave up 1 base; unmatched junction bases: 4. CDR3 region: CASSLGDRSNQPQHF. CDR3 DNA sequence: TGTGCCAGCAGCCTAGGGGACAGGAGCAATCAGCCCCAGCATTTT.

J is TRBJ1-1 and V is TRBV28; D is ambiguous. The CDR3 is made up of 12 amino acids. Trimming shortened V by 2 bases and J by 1 base, and 2 bases separated the two germline ends. Germline CDR1 is MDHEN and CDR2 is SYDVKM. Here the CDR3 reads CASSLPNTEAFF. Written as DNA, the CDR3 is TGTGCCAGCAGTTTACCGAACACTGAAGCTTTCTTT.